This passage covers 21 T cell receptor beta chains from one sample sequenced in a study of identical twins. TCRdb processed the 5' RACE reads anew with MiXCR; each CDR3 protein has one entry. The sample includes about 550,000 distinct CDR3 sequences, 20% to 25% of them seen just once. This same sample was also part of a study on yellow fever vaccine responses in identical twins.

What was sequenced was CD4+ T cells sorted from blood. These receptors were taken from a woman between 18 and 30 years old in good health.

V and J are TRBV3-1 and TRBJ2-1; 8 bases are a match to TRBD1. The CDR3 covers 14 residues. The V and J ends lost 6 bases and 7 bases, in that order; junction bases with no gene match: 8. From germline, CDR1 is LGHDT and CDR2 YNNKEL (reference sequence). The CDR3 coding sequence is TGTGCCAGCAGTCCGGACAGGGTGAGGAATGAGCAGTTCTTC. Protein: CASSPDRVRNEQFF.

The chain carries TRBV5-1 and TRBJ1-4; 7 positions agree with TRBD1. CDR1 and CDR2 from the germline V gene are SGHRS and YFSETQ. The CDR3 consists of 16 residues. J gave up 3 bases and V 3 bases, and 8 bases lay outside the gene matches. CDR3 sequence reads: CASSSPPGTANEKLFF. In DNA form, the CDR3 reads TGCGCCAGCAGCTCGCCTCCCGGGACAGCTAATGAAAAACTGTTTTTT.

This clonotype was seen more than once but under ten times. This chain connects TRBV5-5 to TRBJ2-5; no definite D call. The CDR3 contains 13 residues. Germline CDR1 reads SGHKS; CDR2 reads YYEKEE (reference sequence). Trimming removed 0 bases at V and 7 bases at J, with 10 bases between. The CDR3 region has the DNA TGTGCCAGCAGCTTGGATGTACTTGGGACCCAGTACTTC. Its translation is CASSLDVLGTQYF.

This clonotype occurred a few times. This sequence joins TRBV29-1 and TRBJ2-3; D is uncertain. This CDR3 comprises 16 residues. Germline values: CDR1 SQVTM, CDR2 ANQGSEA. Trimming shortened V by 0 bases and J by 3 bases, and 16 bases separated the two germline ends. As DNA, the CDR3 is TGCAGCGTTGAAGATCCCAGGATCGGACGGACAGATACGCAGTATTTT. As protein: CSVEDPRIGRTDTQYF.

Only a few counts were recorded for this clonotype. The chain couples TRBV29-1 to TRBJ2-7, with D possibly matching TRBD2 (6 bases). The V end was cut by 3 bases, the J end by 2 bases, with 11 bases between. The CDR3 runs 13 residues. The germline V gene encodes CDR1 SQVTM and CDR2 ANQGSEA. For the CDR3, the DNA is TGCAGCGTTGAGGGCTTAGCGGCCTACGAGCAGTACGTC. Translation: CSVEGLAAYEQYV.

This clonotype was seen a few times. The CDR3 is CATSSGQGRYGYTF. The CDR3 DNA follows: TGTGCCACCAGCAGTGGACAGGGACGCTATGGCTACACCTTC. This rearrangement joins TRBV15 to TRBJ1-2; 8 nucleotides align to TRBD1. This CDR3 contains 14 residues. V shed 3 bases, J shed 4 bases, and the junction held 4 bases outside the gene matches. The germline V gene has CDR1 LNHNV and CDR2 YYDKDF (reference sequence).

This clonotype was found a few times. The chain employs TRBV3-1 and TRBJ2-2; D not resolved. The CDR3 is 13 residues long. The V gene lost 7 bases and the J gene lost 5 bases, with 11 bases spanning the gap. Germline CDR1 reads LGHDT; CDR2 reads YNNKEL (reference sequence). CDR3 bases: TGTGCCAGCAACGCCTATCCGACCGGGGAGCTGTTTTTT. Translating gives CASNAYPTGELFF.

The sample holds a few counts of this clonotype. The CDR3 DNA reads as TGTGCCAGCAAGGTCAACATGAACACTGAAGCTTTCTTT. This codes for CASKVNMNTEAFF. V and J are TRBV2 and TRBJ1-1; D is unresolved. Trimming pared 7 bases from V and 0 bases from J, leaving 9 bases between. The CDR3 consists of 13 residues. CDR1 and CDR2 from the germline V gene are SNHLY and FYNNEI.

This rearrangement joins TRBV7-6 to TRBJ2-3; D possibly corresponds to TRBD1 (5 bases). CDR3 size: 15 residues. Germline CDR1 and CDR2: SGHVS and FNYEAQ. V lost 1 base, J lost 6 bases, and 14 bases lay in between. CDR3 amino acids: CASSLGDSLTDTQYF. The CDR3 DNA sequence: TGTGCCAGCAGCTTAGGCGACAGCCTGACGGATACGCAGTATTTT.

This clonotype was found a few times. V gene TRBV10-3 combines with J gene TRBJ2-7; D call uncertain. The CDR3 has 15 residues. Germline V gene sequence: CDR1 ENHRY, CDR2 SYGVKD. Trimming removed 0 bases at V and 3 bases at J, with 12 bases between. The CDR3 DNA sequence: TGTGCCATCAGTGAGTCGTCTATCAACAGCTACGAGCAGTACTTC. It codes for CAISESSINSYEQYF.

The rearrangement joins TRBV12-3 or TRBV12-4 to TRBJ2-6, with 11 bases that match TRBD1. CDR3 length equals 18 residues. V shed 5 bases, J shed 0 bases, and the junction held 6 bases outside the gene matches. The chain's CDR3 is CASSDGQGAFSGANVLTF. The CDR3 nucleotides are TGTGCCAGCAGTGACGGACAGGGGGCCTTCTCTGGGGCCAACGTCCTGACTTTC.

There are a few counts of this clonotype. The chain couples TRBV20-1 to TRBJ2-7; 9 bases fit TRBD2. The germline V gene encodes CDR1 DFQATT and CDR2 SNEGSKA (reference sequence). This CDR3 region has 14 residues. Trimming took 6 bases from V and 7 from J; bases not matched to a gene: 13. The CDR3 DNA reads TGCAGTGCATACCAGCTAGCGGGAACTGCGGAGCAGTACTTC. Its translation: CSAYQLAGTAEQYF.

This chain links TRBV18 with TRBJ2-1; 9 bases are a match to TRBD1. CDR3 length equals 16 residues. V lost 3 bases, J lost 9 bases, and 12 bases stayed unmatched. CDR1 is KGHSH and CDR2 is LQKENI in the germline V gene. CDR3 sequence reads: CASSPTPGQGQVEQFF. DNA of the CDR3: TGTGCCAGCTCACCGACCCCGGGACAGGGTCAGGTTGAGCAGTTCTTC.

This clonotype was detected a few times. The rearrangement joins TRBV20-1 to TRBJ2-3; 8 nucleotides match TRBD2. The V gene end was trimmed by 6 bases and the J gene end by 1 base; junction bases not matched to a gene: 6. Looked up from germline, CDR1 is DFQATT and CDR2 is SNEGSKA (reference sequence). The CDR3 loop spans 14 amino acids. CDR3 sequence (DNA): TGCAGTGCCCTTAAGACTAGCGGCACAGATACGCAGTATTTT. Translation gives CSALKTSGTDTQYF.

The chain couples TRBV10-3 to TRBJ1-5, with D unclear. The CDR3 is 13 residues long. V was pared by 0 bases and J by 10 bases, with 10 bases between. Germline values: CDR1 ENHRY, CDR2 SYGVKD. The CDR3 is CAISESTLSPQHF. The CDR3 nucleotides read TGTGCCATCAGTGAGTCAACCTTGTCCCCCCAGCATTTT.

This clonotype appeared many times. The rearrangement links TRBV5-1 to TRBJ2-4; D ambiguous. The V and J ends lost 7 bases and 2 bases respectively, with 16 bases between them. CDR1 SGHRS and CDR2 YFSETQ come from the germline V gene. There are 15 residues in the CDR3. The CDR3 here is CASLGRNPSKNIQYF. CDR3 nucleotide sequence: TGCGCCAGCTTAGGCCGTAACCCGTCCAAAAACATTCAGTACTTC.

As DNA, the CDR3 is TGTGCCAGCAGCCAAGAAGTCGTGGGGGGCTCCTACAATGAGCAGTTCTTC. As protein: CASSQEVVGGSYNEQFF. The chain has TRBV4-2 and TRBJ2-1; perhaps TRBD2 as D (6 bases). Germline V CDR1 and CDR2: LGHNA, YNFKEQ. The CDR3 is 17 residues long. V lost 0 bases and J lost 0, with 12 bases in between.

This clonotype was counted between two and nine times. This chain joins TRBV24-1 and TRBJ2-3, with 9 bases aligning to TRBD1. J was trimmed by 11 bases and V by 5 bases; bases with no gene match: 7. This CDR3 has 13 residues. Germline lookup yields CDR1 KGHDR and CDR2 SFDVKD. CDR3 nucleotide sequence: TGTGCCACCAGTGGCCCCGGACAGGGGCGGCAGTATTTT. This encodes CATSGPGQGRQYF.

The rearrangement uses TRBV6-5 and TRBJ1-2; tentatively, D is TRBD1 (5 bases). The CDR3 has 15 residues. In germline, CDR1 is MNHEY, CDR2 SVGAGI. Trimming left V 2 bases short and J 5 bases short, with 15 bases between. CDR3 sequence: CASSYKSTGGYGYTF. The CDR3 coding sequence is TGTGCCAGCAGTTACAAGTCCACGGGGGGATATGGCTACACCTTC.

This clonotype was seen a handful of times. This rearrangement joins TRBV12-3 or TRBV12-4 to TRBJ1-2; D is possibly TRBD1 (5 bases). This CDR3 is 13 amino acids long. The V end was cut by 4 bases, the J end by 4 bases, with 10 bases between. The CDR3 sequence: CASSYGGSYGYTF. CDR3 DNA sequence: TGTGCCAGCAGTTATGGGGGTTCCTATGGCTACACCTTC.

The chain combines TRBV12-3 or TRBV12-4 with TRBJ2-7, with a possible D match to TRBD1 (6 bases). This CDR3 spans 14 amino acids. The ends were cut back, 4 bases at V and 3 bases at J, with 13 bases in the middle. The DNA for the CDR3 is TGTGCCAGCAGTTACAAACAGGGAATCTACGAGCAGTACTTC. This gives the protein CASSYKQGIYEQYF.